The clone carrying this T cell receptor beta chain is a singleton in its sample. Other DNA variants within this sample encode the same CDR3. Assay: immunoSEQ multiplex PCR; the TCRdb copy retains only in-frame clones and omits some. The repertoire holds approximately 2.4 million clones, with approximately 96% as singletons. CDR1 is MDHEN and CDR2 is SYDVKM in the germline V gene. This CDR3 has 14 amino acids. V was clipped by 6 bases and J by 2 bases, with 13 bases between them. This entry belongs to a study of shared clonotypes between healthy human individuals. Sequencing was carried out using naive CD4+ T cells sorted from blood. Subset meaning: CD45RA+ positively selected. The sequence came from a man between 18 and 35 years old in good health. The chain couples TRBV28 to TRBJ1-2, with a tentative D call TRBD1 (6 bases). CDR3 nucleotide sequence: TGTGCCAGCAGCCCCGGGACAAAGAACTATGGCTACACCTTC. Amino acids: CASSPGTKNYGYTF.